The 4 T cell receptor beta chains given below trace back to one sample, sequenced in a study of cytomegalovirus exposure and HLA in healthy donors. Primers: 60 Vbeta forward and 13 Jbeta reverse. Using immunoSEQ multiplex PCR, the repertoire was profiled, and TCRdb retains in-frame clones only, with some absent. Of 120,000 or so clones in the sample, approximately 76% were seen once. Sequencing was done on a sample of PBMCs. These receptors all stem from a man aged 55 to 70 in good health and CMV-seropositive.

This clone was seen once. V and J are TRBV7-3 and TRBJ1-6, with a weak D call TRBD1 (6 bases). Trimming shortened V by 4 bases and J by 10 bases, and 11 bases separated the two germline ends. Germline V gene lookup returns CDR1 SGHTA and CDR2 FQGTGA. This CDR3 has 13 residues. This chain's CDR3 is CASSSGQYSPLHF. CDR3 nucleotides: TGTGCCAGCAGCTCCGGACAGTACTCACCCCTCCACTTT.

This chain uses TRBV2 with TRBJ1-5, with D maybe TRBD1 (5 bases). Trimming cost V 4 bases and J 1 base, with 11 bases left between them. Per germline, CDR1 SNHLY and CDR2 FYNNEI. This CDR3 has 15 amino acids. The CDR3 reads CASSGEGLSNQPQHF. CDR3 coding DNA: TGTGCCAGCAGTGGGGAGGGGTTAAGCAATCAGCCCCAGCATTTT.

The V call is TRBV5-1, the J call TRBJ2-7; 12 bases agree with TRBD2. V lost 0 bases to trimming and J lost 3 bases; unmatched junction nucleotides: 1. There are 15 residues in the CDR3. CDR1 is SGHRS, CDR2 YFSETQ, per germline. CDR3 residues: CASSLGLAGVYEQYF. CDR3 bases: TGCGCCAGCAGCTTGGGACTAGCGGGAGTCTACGAGCAGTACTTC.

This clone was seen a few times. This chain connects TRBV5-4 to TRBJ2-2; no definite D call. V was clipped by 4 bases and J by 9 bases, with 16 bases between them. Germline CDR1 and CDR2: SGHNT and YYREEE (reference sequence). This CDR3 is built from 14 residues. DNA for the CDR3: TGTGCCAGCAGCCCTTCGCCTGACAACCGGGAGCTGTTTTTT. This codes for CASSPSPDNRELFF.